This TCR beta chain was recovered during a study of blood T cell repertoires in COVID-19 (dated by TCRdb to 2018 to 2020). For context, the study as a whole: Collaborator samples came from the United States, Italy and Spain and covered acute and convalescent phases of COVID-19. The material from the prospective study consisted of cDNA or gDNA derived from T cells, B-cell-depleted T cells, or PBMCs. Deeply sampled blood TCRbeta repertoires from subjects exposed to, actively infected with, or recovered from COVID-19 were included in the dataset. The repertoires were released in a freely available public database meant as a resource for research on the immune response to SARS-CoV-2. The samples were drawn from two sources: the first 160 participants of the ongoing ImmuneRACE study, and 1,254 subjects contributed by 6 global collaborators. Sample metadata almost always included a de-identified subject ID, COVID-19 status, age in years and sex. Where available, HLA class I and class II types were obtained from metadata supplied by the sample provider rather than from assay-based typing. What the work shows at the level of the full study, not this receptor alone: Clinical and demographic metadata were provided uncurated, with the amount varying by source and participant.

The immunoSEQ Assay, a bias-controlled multiplex PCR, was used to amplify TCRbeta CDR3 regions from genomic DNA. The source study handled its data this way. The number of nucleated cells in each sample was estimated by amplification of reference gene primers within the assay. To quantify the absolute abundance of each unique TCRbeta CDR3 rearrangement, sequence reads were collapsed and filtered. For each sample, productive Simpson clonality was calculated as the square root of Simpson's diversity index over productive rearrangements. The immuneACCESS repertoire file appears here via TCRdb, limited to in-frame rearrangements. These files lack a portion of the clones; in checked studies, under half of the deficit traces to unresolved V genes, and the cause of the others is not known. V, J and clone size reflect that table, while D and trimming were determined from the DNA. The sample data list just over 250,000 clones, and over 75% of these were observed just once. The top ten constitute about a tenth of the sample.

In Seattle, one collaborating source enrolled patients while the infection was active and tracked those patients longitudinally over the course of disease. Whole blood was collected in K2EDTA tubes by collaborating institutions according to the institutions' own protocols. For TCRbeta analysis, collaborators shipped samples as frozen whole blood, isolated PBMCs, or DNA extracted from either of those sample types. Trimmed from V: 7 bases; trimmed from J: 2 bases; junction bases lacking a gene match: 11. In the germline V gene, CDR1 corresponds to MDHEN and CDR2 to SYDVKM. The CDR3 contains 17 residues, cysteine and phenylalanine counted. The DNA shown is the 51-base CDR3, in frame from base 1. Turning to this clone: What antigen it recognizes has not been identified. Base qualities are missing; no much larger clone stands one base away.

The V and J genes are TRBV28 and TRBJ1-5, with 10 central nucleotides matching TRBD1. The source is a woman in her sixties or seventies with COVID-19, enrolled during active disease. Material for sequencing was peripheral blood. At the DNA level, the sequence is TGTGCCAGCACTTCCACTTCGGGGACAGGGGGCAATCAGCCCCAGCATTTT. This sequence encodes CASTSTSGTGGNQPQHF.